This T cell receptor beta chain was captured by sequencing in a study of regulatory T cells in long-lasting Graves disease. CDR3 regions were amplified by Arm-PCR using iRepertoire HTBI primers to build TCR beta libraries. TCRdb used MiXCR to reprocess the multiplex PCR reads, holding one entry per CDR3 protein. The repertoire consists of 350,000 to 500,000 distinct CDR3 sequences, with 14% occurring once and the leading ten covering approximately 15%. Trimming took 6 bases from V and 0 from J, leaving 21 bases between them. The germline V gene has CDR1 MDHEN and CDR2 SYDVKM. The CDR3 totals 18 residues. Sample time point: newly diagnosed GD, antithyroid drugs for less than 3 months. The authors made the TCR library using RNA they extracted from PBMCs. This clonotype was recorded many times. The sample also formed part of further work on T cells in Graves' hyperthyroidism and ophthalmopathy.

The genes are TRBV28 and TRBJ1-5; D ambiguous. The sequencing used peripheral blood mononuclear cells (PBMCs), collected at new diagnosis, from a patient treated with antithyroid drugs. The TCR comes from a woman between 45 and 60 years old with Graves disease. The CDR3 nucleotides read TGTGCCAGCAGCAAGGTGGGTAAAGGAGTATTTAGCAATCAGCCCCAGCATTTT. Its protein product is CASSKVGKGVFSNQPQHF. The variable domain in full, completed from reference TRBV28 and TRBJ1-5, reads DVKVTQSSRYLVKRTGEKVFLECVQDMDHENMFWYRQDPGLGLRLIYFSYDVKMKEKGDIPEGYSVSREKKERFSLILESASTNQTSMYLCASSKVGKGVFSNQPQHFGDGTRLSIL.